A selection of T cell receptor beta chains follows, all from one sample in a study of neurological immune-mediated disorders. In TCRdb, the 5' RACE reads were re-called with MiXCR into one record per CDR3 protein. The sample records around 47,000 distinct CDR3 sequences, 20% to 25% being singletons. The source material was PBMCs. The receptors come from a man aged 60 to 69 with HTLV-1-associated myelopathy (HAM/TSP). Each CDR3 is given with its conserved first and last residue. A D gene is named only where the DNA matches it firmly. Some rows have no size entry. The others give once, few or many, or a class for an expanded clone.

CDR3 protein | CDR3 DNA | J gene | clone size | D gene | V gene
CASSPRAEGTNVLTF | TGTGCCAGCAGCCCCCGGGCAGAAGGAACCAACGTCCTGACTTTC | TRBJ2-6 | many | . | TRBV3-1
CASSLGLLETQYF | TGTGCCAGCAGCCTGGGACTTCTGGAGACCCAGTACTTC | TRBJ2-5 | medium-sized | . | TRBV7-2
CASSLAGTGELFF | TGTGCCAGCAGCTTAGCGGGGACCGGGGAGCTGTTTTTT | TRBJ2-2 | many | . | TRBV11-2
CASSLEASGSIDTQYF | TGCGCCAGCAGCTTGGAGGCTAGCGGGAGTATAGATACGCAGTATTTT | TRBJ2-3 | many | TRBD2 | TRBV5-1
CASSSRTGTLNTEAFF | TGTGCCAGCAGCTCAAGGACAGGAACTTTGAACACTGAAGCTTTCTTT | TRBJ1-1 | many | TRBD1 | TRBV5-5
CASSFYAGAYEQYF | TGTGCCAGCAGCTTCTACGCGGGGGCCTACGAGCAGTACTTC | TRBJ2-7 | many | TRBD2 | TRBV7-2
CASSFNVGRLTGAFF | TGTGCCAGCAGTTTTAATGTGGGGAGACTCACAGGAGCTTTCTTT | TRBJ1-1 | many | . | TRBV27
CASSQDQGTEAFF | TGTGCCAGCAGCCAAGATCAGGGCACTGAAGCTTTCTTT | TRBJ1-1 | many | . | TRBV14
CASSQGALAPKGDTQYF | TGTGCCAGCAGCCAAGGCGCGCTAGCCCCCAAGGGAGATACGCAGTATTTT | TRBJ2-3 | many | . | TRBV4-2
CASSSPTSNEQFF | TGTGCCAGCAGTTCCCCGACTAGCAATGAGCAGTTCTTC | TRBJ2-1 | many | . | TRBV6-5
CASSSPRGGTNYGYTF | TGTGCCAGCAGTTCCCCTCGAGGGGGCACTAACTATGGCTACACCTTC | TRBJ1-2 | many | TRBD1 | TRBV6-5
CASSWGDEAFF | TGTGCCAGCAGTTGGGGGGATGAAGCTTTCTTT | TRBJ1-1 | many | . | TRBV27
CASSVASGSGQETQYF | TGTGCCAGCAGCGTAGCTAGCGGGAGTGGCCAAGAGACCCAGTACTTC | TRBJ2-5 | many | TRBD2 | TRBV9
CASSDPTGLQPQHF | TGTGCCAGCAGCGACCCGACAGGGCTTCAGCCCCAGCATTTT | TRBJ1-5 | many | TRBD1 | TRBV6-6
CASSFRGREQRDTQYF | TGTGCCAGCAGTTTCCGGGGGCGGGAGCAACGAGATACGCAGTATTTT | TRBJ2-3 | few | . | TRBV28
CASSLGVWITNTGELFF | TGCGCCAGCAGCTTGGGAGTTTGGATTACGAACACCGGGGAGCTGTTTTTT | TRBJ2-2 | many | . | TRBV5-1
CASTLLAGGPSVEQFF | TGTGCCAGCACCCTTTTAGCGGGAGGGCCAAGTGTTGAGCAGTTCTTC | TRBJ2-1 | . | TRBD2 | TRBV12-3/TRBV12-4
CASSASSGGETQYF | TGTGCCAGCAGCGCAAGCTCAGGGGGTGAGACCCAGTACTTC | TRBJ2-5 | many | TRBD1 | TRBV9
CASSLNAPGVGTGELFF | TGTGCCAGCAGCTTAAATGCGCCGGGTGTAGGCACCGGGGAGCTGTTTTTT | TRBJ2-2 | many | . | TRBV7-2
CATSSRLAKSSYEQYF | TGTGCCACCAGCAGCCGACTAGCGAAAAGCTCCTACGAGCAGTACTTC | TRBJ2-7 | many | TRBD2 | TRBV15
CASSFTTGGETQYF | TGCGCCAGCAGCTTTACTACAGGGGGAGAGACCCAGTACTTC | TRBJ2-5 | many | TRBD1 | TRBV5-1
CASATGDEQYF | TGTGCCAGCGCTACAGGGGACGAGCAGTACTTC | TRBJ2-7 | many | TRBD1 | TRBV7-9
CASSQEPREDPYNEQFF | TGCGCCAGCAGCCAAGAACCCAGGGAGGACCCCTACAATGAGCAGTTCTTC | TRBJ2-1 | once | . | TRBV4-3
CASSSGGLENQPQHF | TGCGCCAGCAGCTCGGGCGGGTTGGAGAATCAGCCCCAGCATTTT | TRBJ1-5 | many | . | TRBV5-1
CASSLLKPNLSQPQHF | TGCGCCAGCAGCTTGTTAAAGCCCAACTTATCTCAGCCCCAGCATTTT | TRBJ1-5 | many | . | TRBV5-1
CASSSGAVAGSPLHF | TGTGCCAGCAGCTCAGGGGCGGTCGCGGGTTCACCCCTCCACTTT | TRBJ1-6 | many | . | TRBV7-9
CASSYSDRGEAFF | TGTGCCAGCAGTTACTCTGACAGGGGAGAAGCTTTCTTT | TRBJ1-1 | many | TRBD1 | TRBV6-5
CASSLARLAGGSDTQYF | TGTGCCAGCAGCTTAGCGCGACTAGCGGGAGGCTCAGATACGCAGTATTTT | TRBJ2-3 | many | TRBD2 | TRBV7-9
CASSQEGLNYGYTF | TGTGCCAGCAGCCAAGAGGGGCTTAACTATGGCTACACCTTC | TRBJ1-2 | many | . | TRBV7-2
CASSPGPDTQYF | TGTGCCAGCAGCCCCGGACCGGATACGCAGTATTTT | TRBJ2-3 | many | . | TRBV3-1
CASSQTDRGTGTF | TGTGCCAGCAGCCAGACGGACAGGGGGACGGGAACCTTC | TRBJ1-2 | many | TRBD1 | TRBV7-9
CASSIMAGFEGEQFF | TGTGCCAGTAGTATTATGGCGGGATTTGAAGGTGAGCAGTTCTTC | TRBJ2-1 | few | . | TRBV19
CSVGSGRRSSYNEQFF | TGCAGCGTTGGATCTGGGCGGAGGAGCTCCTACAATGAGCAGTTCTTC | TRBJ2-1 | many | . | TRBV29-1
CASSSGRDQPQHF | TGCGCCAGCAGCTCGGGGAGGGATCAGCCCCAGCATTTT | TRBJ1-5 | many | . | TRBV5-1
CASRPGLAGLYEQFF | TGTGCCAGCAGGCCGGGACTAGCGGGACTTTATGAGCAGTTCTTC | TRBJ2-1 | many | TRBD2 | TRBV12-3/TRBV12-4
CASSRTSGDKQYF | TGCGCCAGCAGTCGGACTAGCGGAGACAAGCAGTACTTC | TRBJ2-7 | many | TRBD2 | TRBV10-2
CATYDSRAGNTGELFF | TGTGCCACCTACGACTCGCGAGCGGGAAACACCGGGGAGCTGTTTTTT | TRBJ2-2 | many | TRBD2 | TRBV10-3
CSAADTTVYSNQPQHF | TGCAGTGCCGCCGACACGACTGTTTATAGCAATCAGCCCCAGCATTTT | TRBJ1-5 | . | . | TRBV20-1
CASSATGTGGYTF | TGTGCCAGCAGTGCTACAGGGACCGGTGGCTACACCTTC | TRBJ1-2 | many | . | TRBV27
CSAGVAGGDYGYTF | TGCAGTGCGGGAGTGGCAGGGGGTGACTATGGCTACACCTTC | TRBJ1-2 | many | TRBD1 | TRBV20-1
CASSRRGGVPGRVELFF | TGCGCCAGCAGCCGCAGGGGGGGGGTACCAGGGAGGGTGGAGCTGTTTTTT | TRBJ2-2 | many | . | TRBV4-1
CAISDLVKGTYEQYF | TGTGCCATCAGTGACCTCGTAAAGGGGACCTACGAGCAGTACTTC | TRBJ2-7 | many | . | TRBV10-3
CATSGERTGLQETQYF | TGTGCCACCAGCGGGGAACGGACAGGGTTACAAGAGACCCAGTACTTC | TRBJ2-5 | . | TRBD1 | TRBV15
CASSTEGAQNTEAFF | TGTGCCAGCAGCACTGAGGGGGCTCAGAACACTGAAGCTTTCTTT | TRBJ1-1 | many | TRBD1 | TRBV9
CSARVGTSVPGELFF | TGCAGTGCTAGAGTAGGGACTAGCGTACCCGGGGAGCTGTTTTTT | TRBJ2-2 | many | TRBD2 | TRBV20-1
CASSQGRMTQYF | TGTGCCAGCAGCCAGGGCAGGATGACCCAGTACTTC | TRBJ2-5 | . | . | TRBV3-1